Following are 14 T cell receptor beta chains from one sample sequenced in a study of post-analysis software for immune sequencing data. No antigen has been assigned to these receptors. Unique-molecular-identifier-tagged TCR beta cDNA libraries were used. MiXCR was run by TCRdb on the PCR reads, yielding one entry per CDR3 protein. The sample shows 600,000 to 750,000 distinct CDR3 sequences, approximately 59% of them seen only once. Study-wide points: A handful of TRBV segments occurring more often in patients than controls included TRBV5-6, TRBV5-1 and TRBV20-1.

Sequencing was performed on blood. The origin of the receptors is a girl under 10 years old with multiple sclerosis.

The chain couples TRBV30 to TRBJ1-2, with D unclear. Trimming cost V 4 bases and J 2 bases, with 8 bases left between them. Germline V lookup: CDR1 GTSNPN, CDR2 SVGIG (reference sequence). The CDR3 consists of 12 residues. The chain's CDR3 is CAWTFANYGYTF. In nucleotides, the CDR3 is TGTGCCTGGACTTTTGCCAACTATGGCTACACCTTC.

The chain recombines TRBV27 with TRBJ1-1; D gene uncertain. V lost 2 bases to trimming and J lost 2 bases, with 9 bases between them. The length of the CDR3 is 14 residues. The germline CDR1 and CDR2 sequences are MNHEY and SMNVEV (reference sequence). The CDR3 nucleotides are TGTGCCAGCAGTTTACTCAGAAGCAACACTGAAGCTTTCTTT. It specifies CASSLLRSNTEAFF.

This sequence joins TRBV29-1 and TRBJ2-1, with TRBD1 identical over 10 bases. Germline V gene data show CDR1 as SQVTM and CDR2 as ANQGSEA. Trimming at V came to 4 bases and at J to 4 bases, leaving 10 bases not matched to a gene. The CDR3 consists of 16 residues. CDR3 sequence: CSVVYNGGQGYNEQFF. The DNA for the CDR3 is TGCAGCGTTGTTTATAATGGGGGACAGGGGTACAATGAGCAGTTCTTC.

V is TRBV20-1 and J is TRBJ2-3, with 7 bases identical to TRBD1. Germline values: CDR1 DFQATT, CDR2 SNEGSKA (reference sequence). The CDR3 contains 13 residues. V shed 6 bases, J shed 1 base, and the junction held 4 bases outside the gene matches. The CDR3 DNA sequence: TGCAGTGCCCAAACAGGGGGCACAGATACGCAGTATTTT. Translated: CSAQTGGTDTQYF.

The rearrangement uses TRBV2 and TRBJ2-4; D ambiguous. The J call may be in error: the DNA end matches TRBJ2-7 better. Germline V gene data show CDR1 as SNHLY and CDR2 as FYNNEI. The CDR3 length is 11 residues. CDR3 amino acids: CASSDKYEQYF. Here the CDR3 DNA reads TGTGCCAGCAGTGACAAGTACGAGCAGTACTTC.

The table lists this clonotype with a few counts. The rearrangement uses TRBV29-1 and TRBJ2-2; D is uncertain. CDR1 is SQVTM and CDR2 is ANQGSEA in the germline V gene. Deletions cut 5 bases from V and 2 bases from J, with 21 bases between. The CDR3 has 17 amino acids. The CDR3 spells CSVRNPHVQLNTGELFF. Written as DNA, the CDR3 is TGCAGCGTTCGTAATCCCCACGTACAGCTTAACACCGGGGAGCTGTTTTTT.

The V call is TRBV5-1, the J call TRBJ2-3; possible D gene TRBD2, 7 bases. There are 14 residues in the CDR3. V shed 7 bases and J shed 5 bases, with 17 bases lying between them. Germline loops: CDR1 SGHRS, CDR2 YFSETQ. Written as DNA, the CDR3 is TGCGCCAGCCAAGCTGGGGGAGGGGGAGATACGCAGTATTTT. Translation: CASQAGGGGDTQYF.

This clonotype showed up just a few times. Here the CDR3 reads CASSGPSLPGETQYF. For the CDR3, the DNA is TGTGCCAGCAGCGGGCCTTCCCTCCCCGGGGAGACCCAGTACTTC. This rearrangement joins TRBV5-4 to TRBJ2-7; the D is unclear. TRBJ2-5 explains the end of the DNA better; the J call may be wrong. The CDR3 length is 15 residues. The V gene's germline CDR1 is SGHNT and CDR2 YYREEE (reference sequence).

This chain connects TRBV11-3 to TRBJ2-6; possible D gene TRBD2, 5 bases. This CDR3 comprises 18 residues. The ends were cut back, 1 base at V and 2 bases at J, with 15 bases in the middle. The germline gives CDR1 SGHNT, CDR2 YENEEA. The CDR3 DNA reads TGTGCCAGCAGCTTAGGTCGTCAGCACGGGGCTGGGGCCAACGTCCTGACTTTC. Translated, it gives CASSLGRQHGAGANVLTF.

The chain is built from TRBV5-6 and TRBJ2-5; 7 bases match TRBD2. The CDR3 is made up of 15 amino acids. Germline values: CDR1 SGHDT, CDR2 YYEEEE. Trimming at V came to 0 bases and at J to 1 base, leaving 3 bases not matched to a gene. The CDR3: CASSLVLAAQETQYF. The CDR3 DNA is TGTGCCAGCAGCTTGGTCCTAGCGGCCCAAGAGACCCAGTACTTC.

The V gene is TRBV7-9, the J gene TRBJ1-6; the D gene is possibly TRBD1 (6 bases). Per the germline V gene, CDR1 is SEHNR and CDR2 is FQNEAQ (reference sequence). There are 16 residues in the CDR3. V dropped 5 bases and J dropped 12 bases, with 23 bases sitting between them. This CDR3 is CASSPPGVGGLGPLHF. The CDR3 bases are TGTGCCAGCAGCCCCCCAGGGGTGGGAGGGCTTGGACCCCTCCACTTT.

The rearrangement links TRBV25-1 to TRBJ1-6; D call uncertain. From germline, CDR1 is MGHDK and CDR2 SYGVNS. Trimming pared 3 bases from V and 9 bases from J, leaving 9 bases between. The CDR3 length is 13 residues. CDR3 amino acids: CASSDLVGSPLHF. CDR3 nucleotide sequence: TGTGCCAGCAGTGACTTAGTGGGTTCACCCCTCCACTTT.

This chain links TRBV10-3 with TRBJ2-7; D unresolved. V was trimmed by 3 bases and J by 0 bases, leaving 12 bases between them. Germline V lookup: CDR1 ENHRY, CDR2 SYGVKD. The CDR3 loop spans 15 amino acids. The CDR3 nucleotides read TGTGCCATCAGTGAACCGGGCAAGAGCTCCTACGAGCAGTACTTC. Protein sequence: CAISEPGKSSYEQYF.

This chain joins TRBV4-1 and TRBJ2-3; TRBD2 matches at 11 bases. Germline V gives CDR1 MGHRA, CDR2 YSYEKL. With V trimmed by 1 base and J by 7 bases, 13 bases remained unmatched. The CDR3 sequence is 18 residues long. The CDR3 spells CASSQGTSGSGYGHTQYF. For the CDR3, the DNA is TGCGCCAGCAGCCAAGGAACTAGCGGGAGTGGGTATGGACATACGCAGTATTTT.